This T cell receptor beta chain originates from a study of blood T cell repertoires in COVID-19. TCRdb keeps only in-frame clones here, not all; method: immunoSEQ multiplex PCR. Among some 220,000 clones listed, just under 85% were seen once. From germline, CDR1 is LGHDT and CDR2 YNNKEL (reference sequence). The CDR3 is 13 amino acids. V was pared by 3 bases and J by 6 bases, with 10 bases between. The source is a woman in her sixties or seventies with active or convalescent COVID-19. Sequenced material: peripheral blood. The chain is built from TRBV3-1 (or the pseudogene TRBV3-2) and TRBJ2-3; D ambiguous. CDR3: CASSHPPRDTQYF. The CDR3 DNA reads as TGTGCCAGCAGCCATCCGCCACGGGATACGCAGTATTTT.